A selection of T cell receptor beta chains follows, all from one sample in a study of metastatic and nonmetastatic thyroid tumors. TCRdb re-called clones via MiXCR from the PCR reads. This sample yields tens of thousands of clones, of which more than 9.5% are seen a single time; 11% belongs to the top ten. Sequencing was done on a sample of blood. These receptors all stem from a female donor with papillary thyroid cancer or a benign thyroid nodule (not recorded which). Some clones in this sample may be carry-over from other donors' samples. Each CDR3 is given with its conserved first and last residue. Each record gives: clone size, D gene, J gene, V gene, CDR3 protein, CDR3 DNA. A D gene is named only where the DNA matches it firmly. Expanded clones are given a class, and other clones once, few, many or no size at all.

many | TRBD2 | TRBJ2-3 | TRBV6-6 | CASDRLAGIPTSTDTQYF | TGTGCCAGTGACCGACTAGCGGGAATCCCGACTAGCACAGATACGCAGTATTTT
many | TRBD1 | TRBJ1-1 | TRBV2 | CASVRQGAKNTEAFF | TGTGCCAGCGTTAGACAGGGGGCAAAGAACACTGAAGCTTTCTTT
. | TRBD1 | TRBJ2-2 | TRBV11-3 | CASSLAGGTGELFF | TGTGCCAGCAGCTTAGCAGGGGGCACCGGGGAGCTGTTTTTT
many | . | TRBJ1-1 | TRBV30 | CAWSQVGSEAFF | TGTGCCTGGAGCCAAGTGGGGTCTGAAGCTTTCTTT
many | . | TRBJ1-4 | TRBV5-1 | CASSPGGGIYEKLFF | TGCGCCAGCAGCCCGGGGGGAGGTATTTATGAAAAACTGTTTTTT
few | . | TRBJ1-1 | TRBV6-2/TRBV6-3 | CARRNTGYTEAFF | TGTGCCAGAAGAAATACAGGGTACACTGAAGCTTTCTTT
many | . | TRBJ1-5 | TRBV5-5 | CASSPGPVQPQHF | TGTGCCAGCAGTCCGGGTCCCGTTCAGCCCCAGCATTTT
few | TRBD1 | TRBJ1-3 | TRBV6-1 | CASRPGQGAPGNTIYF | TGTGCCAGCAGACCGGGACAGGGGGCCCCTGGAAACACCATATATTTT
many | . | TRBJ2-1 | TRBV7-2 | CASSLSLGSGINGEQFF | TGTGCCAGCAGCTTATCGTTGGGGTCAGGGATTAATGGTGAGCAGTTCTTC
once | . | TRBJ2-3 | TRBV7-2 | CASSLNTLPDTQYF | TGTGCCAGCAGCTTAAACACCCTCCCCGATACGCAGTATTTT
many | TRBD1 | TRBJ1-5 | TRBV19 | CASRLQGDQPQHF | TGTGCCAGTAGACTTCAGGGGGATCAGCCCCAGCATTTT
many | . | TRBJ1-1 | TRBV18 | CASSRAGVAEAFF | TGTGCCAGCTCACGGGCGGGGGTGGCTGAAGCTTTCTTT
many | TRBD1 | TRBJ1-6 | TRBV5-1 | CASSADRGDSPLHF | TGCGCCAGCAGCGCGGACAGGGGTGATTCACCCCTCCACTTT
few | TRBD1 | TRBJ2-7 | TRBV28 | CASSGDRVYEQYF | TGTGCCAGCAGTGGGGACAGGGTTTACGAGCAGTACTTC
many | TRBD1 | TRBJ1-4 | TRBV28 | CATAGQILALNEKLFF | TGTGCCACCGCGGGACAGATCCTTGCCCTTAATGAAAAACTGTTTTTT
. | . | TRBJ1-6 | TRBV28 | CAISFSGSSYNSPLHF | TGTGCCATCAGTTTCTCAGGGAGCTCCTATAATTCACCCCTCCACTTT
many | . | TRBJ2-5 | TRBV7-7 | CASSQTFRETQYF | TGTGCTAGCAGCCAAACGTTTCGGGAGACCCAGTACTTC
few | . | TRBJ2-3 | TRBV4-2 | CASSQKSASTDTQYF | TGTGCCAGCAGCCAGAAGAGCGCTAGCACAGATACGCAGTATTTT
many | . | TRBJ2-1 | TRBV6-1 | CASSLLGSYNEQFF | TGTGCCAGCAGCCTACTAGGCTCCTACAATGAGCAGTTCTTC
few | . | TRBJ2-5 | TRBV20-1 | CSAEIPGASAGTQYF | TGCAGTGCTGAAATACCGGGGGCATCCGCTGGGACCCAGTACTTC
many | TRBD2 | TRBJ2-7 | TRBV28 | CASRNSGASYEQYF | TGTGCCAGCAGGAATAGCGGGGCTTCCTACGAGCAGTACTTC
many | . | TRBJ1-1 | TRBV4-3 | CASSQDISRNTEAFF | TGCGCCAGCAGCCAAGATATAAGCCGTAACACTGAAGCTTTCTTT
. | . | TRBJ2-7 | TRBV12-3/TRBV12-4 | CAGSLAGQPYEQYF | TGTGCCGGAAGTTTAGCCGGACAGCCCTACGAGCAGTACTTC
. | . | TRBJ2-7 | TRBV20-1 | CSARQDYEQYF | TGCAGTGCTCGACAGGATTACGAGCAGTACTTC
many | . | TRBJ2-3 | TRBV27 | CASSLLGHTDTQYF | TGTGCCAGCAGTTTACTCGGCCACACAGATACGCAGTATTTT
many | . | TRBJ2-6 | TRBV7-8 | CASTHRGADPANVLTF | TGTGCCAGCACCCACCGGGGGGCAGACCCGGCCAACGTCCTGACTTTC
many | . | TRBJ1-4 | TRBV2 | CASSESRVEKLFF | TGTGCCAGCAGTGAAAGCAGGGTGGAAAAACTGTTTTTT
many | . | TRBJ2-7 | TRBV28 | CASSYSGLSAYEQYF | TGTGCCAGCAGTTATTCGGGACTGAGTGCCTACGAGCAGTACTTC
many | TRBD2 | TRBJ2-3 | TRBV20-1 | CSASQKTSGSTDTQYF | TGCAGTGCTAGCCAAAAGACTAGCGGTAGCACAGATACGCAGTATTTT
many | TRBD1 | TRBJ1-2 | TRBV12-3/TRBV12-4 | CASSRDRAYGYTF | TGTGCCAGCAGCCGGGACAGGGCCTATGGCTACACCTTC
many | . | TRBJ2-2 | TRBV4-2 | CASSPPGKTGEPFF | TGTGCCAGCAGCCCCCCCGGGAAGACCGGGGAGCCGTTTTTT
many | TRBD1 | TRBJ1-6 | TRBV11-2 | CASSFGTGSSPLHF | TGTGCCAGCAGCTTCGGGACAGGGAGTTCACCCCTCCACTTT
many | . | TRBJ1-3 | TRBV30 | CAWSVLGTIYF | TGTGCCTGGAGTGTCTTGGGAACCATATATTTT
many | TRBD2 | TRBJ2-7 | TRBV2 | CASSEGPGLAAYEQYF | TGTGCCAGCAGTGAAGGTCCGGGACTAGCGGCTTACGAGCAGTACTTC
many | . | TRBJ2-5 | TRBV6-1 | CASGLPIQETQYF | TGTGCCAGCGGTCTCCCCATCCAGGAGACCCAGTACTTC
many | TRBD1 | TRBJ1-1 | TRBV30 | CAWIKTGGGTEAFF | TGTGCCTGGATAAAAACAGGGGGAGGCACTGAAGCTTTCTTT
. | . | TRBJ1-5 | TRBV12-3/TRBV12-4 | CVSSFAAGNQPHHF | .
many | . | TRBJ2-7 | TRBV10-1 | CASSENRESYEQYF | TGCGCCAGCAGTGAGAACAGGGAGAGCTACGAGCAGTACTTC
many | TRBD1 | TRBJ2-7 | TRBV28 | CASSLGTGAVYF | TGTGCCAGCAGTTTGGGGACAGGGGCTGTGTACTTC
many | TRBD1 | TRBJ1-3 | TRBV20-1 | CSARRRPGTGPPSGSRNTIYF | TGCAGTGCGAGACGACGCCCCGGGACAGGGCCGCCGTCGGGGTCCAGAAACACCATATATTTT
once | . | TRBJ1-4 | TRBV9 | CASSFLPWASGANEKLFF | TGTGCCAGCAGCTTCTTACCCTGGGCCTCGGGAGCAAATGAAAAACTGTTTTTT
many | TRBD1 | TRBJ1-4 | TRBV15 | CATSRLTGRGEKLFF | TGTGCCACCAGCAGGTTGACAGGGCGGGGTGAAAAACTGTTTTTT
many | . | TRBJ1-2 | TRBV24-1 | CATSGGSLYGYTF | TGTGCCACCAGTGGCGGATCACTCTATGGCTACACCTTC
. | TRBD2 | TRBJ2-1 | TRBV27 | CARSLATSGSENGGEQFF | TGTGCCAGAAGTTTAGCTACTAGCGGGAGCGAGAATGGGGGTGAGCAGTTCTTC
many | TRBD2 | TRBJ2-2 | TRBV2 | CATTSGTNTGELFF | TGTGCCACGACTAGCGGGACGAACACCGGGGAGCTGTTTTTT
many | . | TRBJ1-3 | TRBV29-1 | CSVWTDSGNTIYF | TGCAGCGTTTGGACAGACTCTGGAAACACCATATATTTT
many | TRBD2 | TRBJ2-1 | TRBV24-1 | CATSDPISGVSYNEQFF | TGTGCCACCAGTGACCCTATAAGCGGGGTCTCCTACAATGAGCAGTTCTTC
many | TRBD1 | TRBJ1-1 | TRBV19 | CASSMGVGQGLTEAFF | TGTGCCAGTAGTATGGGGGTCGGACAGGGATTAACTGAAGCTTTCTTT
many | . | TRBJ2-1 | TRBV19 | CASSPRVGEQFF | TGTGCCAGTAGTCCAAGGGTGGGTGAGCAGTTCTTC
once | . | TRBJ2-7 | TRBV5-1 | CASSAQGEGSEQYF | TGCGCTAGCAGCGCTCAGGGAGAAGGGAGCGAGCAGTACTTC
many | . | TRBJ2-1 | TRBV24-1 | CATSDKQGRNEQFF | TGTGCCACCAGTGACAAACAGGGACGCAATGAGCAGTTCTTC
many | . | TRBJ2-7 | TRBV28 | CASSPRGGLAISYEQYF | TGTGCCAGCAGTCCACGAGGGGGTCTAGCGATATCCTACGAGCAGTACTTC
many | TRBD2 | TRBJ2-3 | TRBV4-3 | CASSQELSGSGTDTQYF | TGCGCCAGCAGCCAAGAATTAAGCGGGAGTGGCACAGATACGCAGTATTTT
many | . | TRBJ2-7 | TRBV10-1 | CASSGGKSLSGNIYEQYF | TGCGCCAGCAGTGGAGGCAAATCACTATCCGGAAATATCTACGAGCAGTACTTC
many | TRBD2 | TRBJ2-7 | TRBV4-3 | CASSQEPPGLAGLYEQYF | TGCGCCAGCAGCCAAGAACCACCGGGACTAGCGGGACTCTACGAGCAGTACTTC
many | TRBD2 | TRBJ2-2 | TRBV9 | CASSVGTSPITGELFF | TGTGCCAGCAGCGTAGGGACTAGCCCGATCACCGGGGAGCTGTTTTTT